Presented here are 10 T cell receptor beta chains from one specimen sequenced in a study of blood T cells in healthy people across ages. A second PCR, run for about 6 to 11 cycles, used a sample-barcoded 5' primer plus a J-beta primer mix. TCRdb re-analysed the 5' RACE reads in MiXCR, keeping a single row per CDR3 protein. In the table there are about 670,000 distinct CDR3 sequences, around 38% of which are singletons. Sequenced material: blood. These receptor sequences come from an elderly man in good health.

CDR3 DNA: TGTGCCAGCAACCACCGATCGCAGGGGCCCGGGGAGCTGTTTTTT. This translates into CASNHRSQGPGELFF. The chain joins TRBV4-2 to TRBJ2-2; D may be TRBD1 (6 bases). Trimming pared 7 bases from V and 6 bases from J, leaving 18 bases between. The CDR3 spans 15 residues. The V gene's germline CDR1 is LGHNA and CDR2 YNFKEQ.

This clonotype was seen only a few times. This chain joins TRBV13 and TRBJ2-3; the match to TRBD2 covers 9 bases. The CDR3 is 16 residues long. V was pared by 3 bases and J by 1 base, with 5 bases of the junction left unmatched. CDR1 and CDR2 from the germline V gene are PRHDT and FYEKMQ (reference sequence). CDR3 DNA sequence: TGTGCCAGCAGCTTGACTAGCGGAGGGGGCACAGATACGCAGTATTTT. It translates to CASSLTSGGGTDTQYF.

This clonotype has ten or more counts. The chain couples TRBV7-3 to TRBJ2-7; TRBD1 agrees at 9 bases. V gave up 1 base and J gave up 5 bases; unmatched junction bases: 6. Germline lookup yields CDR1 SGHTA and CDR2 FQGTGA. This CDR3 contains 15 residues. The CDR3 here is CASSLMNTGGHEQYF. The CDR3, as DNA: TGTGCCAGCAGCTTAATGAATACAGGGGGCCACGAGCAGTACTTC.

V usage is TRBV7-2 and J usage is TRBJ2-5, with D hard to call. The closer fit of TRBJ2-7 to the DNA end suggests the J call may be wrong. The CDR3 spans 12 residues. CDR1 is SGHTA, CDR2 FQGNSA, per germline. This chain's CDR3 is CASSPSPYEQYF. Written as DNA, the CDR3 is TGTGCCAGCAGCCCCTCCCCCTACGAGCAGTACTTC.

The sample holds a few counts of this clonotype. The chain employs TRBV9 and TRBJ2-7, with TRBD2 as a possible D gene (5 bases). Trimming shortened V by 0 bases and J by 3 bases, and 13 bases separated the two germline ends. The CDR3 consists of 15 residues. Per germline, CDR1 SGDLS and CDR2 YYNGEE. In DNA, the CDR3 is TGTGCCAGCAGCGTAGAAGGACGGGCGGGCTACGAGCAGTACTTC. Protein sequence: CASSVEGRAGYEQYF.

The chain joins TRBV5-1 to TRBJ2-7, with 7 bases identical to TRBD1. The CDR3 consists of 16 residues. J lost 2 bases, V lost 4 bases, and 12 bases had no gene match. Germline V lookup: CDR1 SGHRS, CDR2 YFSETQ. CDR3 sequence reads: CASSLGTAFRAYEQYF. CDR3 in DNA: TGCGCCAGCAGCCTAGGGACAGCCTTCCGGGCCTACGAGCAGTACTTC.

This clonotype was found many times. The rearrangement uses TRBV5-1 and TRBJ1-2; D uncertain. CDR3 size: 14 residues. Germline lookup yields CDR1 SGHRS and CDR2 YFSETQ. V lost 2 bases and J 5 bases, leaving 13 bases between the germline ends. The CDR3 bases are TGCGCCAGCAGCTTATCTAGCGTGCAATATGGCTACACCTTC. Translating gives CASSLSSVQYGYTF.

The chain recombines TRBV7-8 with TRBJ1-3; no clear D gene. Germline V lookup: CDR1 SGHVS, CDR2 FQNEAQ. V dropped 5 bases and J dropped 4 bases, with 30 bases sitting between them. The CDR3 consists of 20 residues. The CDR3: CASSQRVPVAGYASGNTIYF. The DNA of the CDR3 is TGTGCCAGCAGCCAACGGGTTCCGGTGGCAGGATATGCCTCCGGAAACACCATATATTTT.

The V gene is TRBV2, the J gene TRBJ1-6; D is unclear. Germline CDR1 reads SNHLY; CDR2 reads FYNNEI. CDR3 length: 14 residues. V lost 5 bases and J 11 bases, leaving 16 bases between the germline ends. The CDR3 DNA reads TGTGCCAGCAGTCGAGAGGGCACCAATCCACCCCTCCACTTT. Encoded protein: CASSREGTNPPLHF.

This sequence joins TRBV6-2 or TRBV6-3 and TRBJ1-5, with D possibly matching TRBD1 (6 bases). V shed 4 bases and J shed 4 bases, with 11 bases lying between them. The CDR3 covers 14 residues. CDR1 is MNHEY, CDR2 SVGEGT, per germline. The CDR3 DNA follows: TGTGCCAGCAGTTTATTCACAGGGAATCAGCCCCAGCATTTT. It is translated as CASSLFTGNQPQHF.